The clone carrying this TCR beta chain was found many times. Its specificity is unknown. The time point is: sample taken at primary tumor resection. Unsorted tumor, nontumor lung tissue or cryopreserved PBMC supplied the whole RNA. The donors were 65 to 85 patients with non-small cell lung cancer that was early-stage and untreated. The sample is drawn from a study of spatial heterogeneity in lung cancer. Study summary: Detection consistently yielded more beta chains than alpha chains.

TCRdb called the 5' RACE reads again in MiXCR, with one record for every CDR3 protein. Of 25,000 or so distinct CDR3 sequences listed, roughly 3% are singletons. V dropped 6 bases and J dropped 4; count of bases not matched to a gene: 3. Per the germline V gene, CDR1 is MNHEY and CDR2 is SMNVEV (reference sequence). The CDR3 is 13 residues long. Points from the study as a whole: Follow-up blood showed ubiquitous expanded tumor TCRs less than blood at resection did.

Here the sequenced sample was PBMCs, taken at surgery. This chain links TRBV27 with TRBJ1-5, with 7 bases lining up with TRBD1. The receptor's source is a female donor with early-stage non-small cell lung cancer. The CDR3 loop reads CASSGGQNQPQHF. The CDR3 region has the DNA TGTGCCAGCAGCGGGGGACAGAATCAGCCCCAGCATTTT.